This TCR beta chain was retrieved from a study of T cells in localized non-small cell lung cancer. Assay: immunoSEQ multiplex PCR; the TCRdb copy retains only in-frame clones and omits some. In the table there are fewer than 35,000 clones, approximately 86% of which are singletons. There are 13 residues in the CDR3. V was cut by 8 bases and J by 1 base, with 9 bases left in between. Germline CDR1 is SNHLY and CDR2 is FYNNEI. The source was peripheral blood mononuclear cells, collected before any cancer treatment. This sequence was found in a man aged 40 to 70 with stage III lung adenocarcinoma. The chain combines TRBV2 with TRBJ1-5, with D possibly TRBD1 on 5 matching bases. The CDR3 loop is CASDGQSNQPQHF. The CDR3 nucleotides read TGTGCCAGCGATGGACAAAGCAATCAGCCCCAGCATTTT.